The present TCR beta chain was sequenced within a study of control samples from healthy donors and cancer patients. This table comes from immunoSEQ multiplex PCR, and its TCRdb copy is limited to in-frame clones, with some not included. Among 35,000 to 55,000 clones listed, more than 70% were seen once. Sample: PBMCs. This TCR was sampled from a woman in her sixties with lung cancer.

CDR3 in amino acids: CASSSLTSGSTDTQYF. For the CDR3, the DNA is TGTGCCAGCTCATCCTTAACTAGCGGGAGCACAGATACGCAGTATTTT. The V and J genes are TRBV18 and TRBJ2-3, with 9 positions matching TRBD2. The length of the CDR3 is 16 residues. CDR1 is KGHSH and CDR2 is LQKENI in the germline V gene. J lost 0 bases, V lost 5 bases, and 6 bases had no gene match. Full variable domain (remainder filled in from reference TRBV18 and TRBJ2-3): NAGVMQNPRHLVRRRGQEARLRCSPMKGHSHVYWYRQLPEEGLKFMVYLQKENIIDESGMPKERFSAEFPKEGPSILRIQQVVRGDSAAYFCASSSLTSGSTDTQYFGPGTRLTVL.